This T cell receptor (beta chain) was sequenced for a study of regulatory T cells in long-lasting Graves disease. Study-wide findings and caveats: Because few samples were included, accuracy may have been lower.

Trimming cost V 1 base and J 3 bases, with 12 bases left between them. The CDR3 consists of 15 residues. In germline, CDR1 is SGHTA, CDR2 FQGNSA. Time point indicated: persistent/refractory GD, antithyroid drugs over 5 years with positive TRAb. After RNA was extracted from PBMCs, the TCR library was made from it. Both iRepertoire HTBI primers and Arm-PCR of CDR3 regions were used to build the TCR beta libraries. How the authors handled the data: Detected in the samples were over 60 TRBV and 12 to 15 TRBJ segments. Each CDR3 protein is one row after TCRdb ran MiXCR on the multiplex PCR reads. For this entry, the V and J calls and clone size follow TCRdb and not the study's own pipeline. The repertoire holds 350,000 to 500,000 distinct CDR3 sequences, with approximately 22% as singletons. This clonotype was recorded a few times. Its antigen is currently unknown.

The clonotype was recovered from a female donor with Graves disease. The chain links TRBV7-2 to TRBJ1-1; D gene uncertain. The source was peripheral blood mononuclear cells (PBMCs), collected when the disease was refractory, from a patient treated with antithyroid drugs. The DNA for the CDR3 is TGTGCCAGCAGCTTAGAAAGGGTAGGGTACACTGAAGCTTTCTTT. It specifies CASSLERVGYTEAFF.